The entry below gives a single T cell receptor beta chain sequence along with its context. What it binds is unknown. From the reads, TCRdb called clonotypes with MiXCR, one entry per CDR3 protein. The table shows 700,000 to 900,000 distinct CDR3 sequences, with about 29% occurring only once. The data stem from a study of T cell repertoires in cytomegalovirus infection. About the research overall: Public TCR beta signatures were indicative of both CMV infection and a matching HLA type.

This CDR3 has 14 amino acids. Germline loops: CDR1 MNHEY, CDR2 SMNVEV (reference sequence). V shed 3 bases, J shed 7 bases, and the junction held 6 bases outside the gene matches. The sample consisted of cultured CD8+ T cells from PBMCs, taken from culture after CMV antigen stimulation. This rearrangement joins TRBV27 to TRBJ2-7; 10 bases line up with TRBD1. This TCR came from a human donor in good health (CMV status not recorded). Some clones in this sample may be carry-over from other donors' samples. For the CDR3, the DNA is TGTGCCAGCAGTTTGGACAGGGGGGTGGGGGAGCAGTACTTC. This translates into CASSLDRGVGEQYF.